This T cell receptor beta chain was sequenced in a study of T cell changes during pregnancy in multiple sclerosis. The V segment lost 2 bases and the J segment 8 bases; nucleotides outside the gene matches: 7. This CDR3 is built from 14 residues. Data came from immunoSEQ multiplex PCR; TCRdb stores just in-frame clones and leaves some out. The sample comprises 50,000 to 60,000 clones, 90% of which are singletons, and around 2.1% rests with the top ten. The sequence derives from a female donor in good health, enrolled as a control in a pregnancy study. The chain has TRBV6-7 and TRBJ2-3, with 7 nucleotides matching TRBD1. TRBV6-7 is reported as an ORF; its role is uncertain. Sequences were derived from peripheral blood, sampled in the first trimester of pregnancy. CDR3 bases: TGTGCCAGCAGTTACCTAACCAGGGGGTCTACGCAGTATTTT. This translates into CASSYLTRGSTQYF.